This T cell receptor beta chain came from a study of blood T cell repertoires in COVID-19. As for the study in general: Both acute and convalescent COVID-19 samples were obtained from the United States, Italy and Spain.

In germline, CDR1 is SNHLY, CDR2 FYNNEI. This CDR3 is built from 13 residues. Between the trimmed V and J ends, which lost 4 bases and 12 bases, there was a span of 19 bases. Participants were aged about 18 to 90 years, lived in about 26 US areas, and enrolled virtually. Profiling relied on immunoSEQ multiplex PCR, and the TCRdb table lists in-frame clones only, not all of them. The sample shows under 300,000 clones, around 85% of them seen only once. Sequencing was done on a sample of PBMCs or T cells enriched from blood (not recorded which). This sequence originates from a woman between 45 and 60 years old who had recovered from COVID-19. This chain uses TRBV2 with TRBJ2-7; D is perhaps TRBD1 (6 bases). This chain's CDR3 is CASSGDQGSVPYF. The CDR3 DNA follows: TGTGCCAGCAGTGGGGATCAGGGGTCGGTTCCGTACTTC.